Sequencing of this T cell receptor (beta chain) was carried out in a study of identical twins. General study results and limits: Out-of-frame alpha sequences common to twins were enriched for low generation probability. Fewer insertions marked abundant cord blood beta clonotypes; young adult naive trended weakly, memory not at all.

The trim removed 8 bases at V and 4 bases at J, leaving 7 bases unmatched. The CDR3 consists of 13 residues. Looked up from germline, CDR1 is MNHNS and CDR2 is SASEGT. This clonotype was recorded a few times. Antigen specificity is unknown. TCRdb redid the calling of the 5' RACE reads with MiXCR, one entry per CDR3 protein. The table has under 300,000 distinct CDR3 sequences, about 14% seen once. V usage is TRBV6-1 and J usage is TRBJ2-7, with 8 bases lining up with TRBD1. The sample taken for sequencing was memory (CD45RO+) T cells sorted from blood. This sequence was found in a woman aged 18-29 years in good health. The CDR3 here is CASRRTGWYEQYF. In DNA form, the CDR3 reads TGTGCCAGCCGTCGGACAGGGTGGTACGAGCAGTACTTC.